This T cell receptor (beta chain) was observed in a study of blood T cell repertoires in COVID-19. Study overall: Whether acute or convalescent, the COVID-19 samples came from the United States, Italy and Spain.

Sequencing used immunoSEQ multiplex PCR; TCRdb keeps in-frame clones, though not all of them. The data show approximately 90,000 clones, around 87% seen once. With 4 bases clipped from V and 6 bases from J, the junction kept 5 bases outside the gene matches. CDR1 is SGHKS and CDR2 is YYEKEE in the germline V gene (reference sequence). The CDR3 is 14 amino acids. This TCR was recovered from a woman over 75 with acute or convalescent COVID-19. What was sequenced was peripheral blood. The J gene is TRBJ1-4, the V gene TRBV5-5, with TRBD1 matching over 8 bases. CDR3 DNA: TGTGCCAGCAGCCGCGACAGGGGAGATGAAAAACTGTTTTTT. As protein: CASSRDRGDEKLFF. Full variable domain (outside the CDR3, taken from reference TRBV5-5 and TRBJ1-4): DAGVTQSPTHLIKTRGQQVTLRCSPISGHKSVSWYQQVLGQGPQFIFQYYEKEERGRGNFPDRFSARQFPNYSSELNVNALLLGDSALYLCASSRDRGDEKLFFGSGTQLSVL.